The source of this T cell receptor (beta chain) is a study of T-cell reconstitution after alpha-beta-depleted transplantation in children. Study findings and constraints: Some patients' high day-60 TCRbeta diversity was traced to surviving recipient T cells and thymic progenitors. One year after transplant, T-cell counts and diversity came mostly from newly produced T cells. The origin of alpha-beta T cells about two months after transplant was reportedly several hundred expanded graft clones.

To note about this clonotype: Antigen specificity is unknown.

V was trimmed by 5 bases and J by 5 bases, leaving 13 bases between them. There are 14 residues in the CDR3. From germline, CDR1 is SEHNR and CDR2 FQNEAQ (reference sequence). TCRbeta library preparation incorporated unique molecular identifiers. TCRdb re-analysed the PCR reads in MiXCR, keeping a single row per CDR3 protein. The repertoire consists of about 300,000 distinct CDR3 sequences, with about a tenth occurring once and the leading ten covering less than 8%. V and J are TRBV7-9 and TRBJ2-1, with D possibly TRBD2 on 5 matching bases. The sequenced sample was PBMCs, obtained before TCRalphabeta/CD19-depleted stem cell transplant. The sequence came from a boy under two years old with acute myeloid leukemia, due to receive a stem cell transplant. CDR3 region: CASSLEERDNEQFF. CDR3 DNA: TGTGCCAGCAGCCTAGAAGAGAGGGACAATGAGCAGTTCTTC. Complete variable domain (other parts from reference TRBV7-9 and TRBJ2-1): DTGVSQNPRHKITKRGQNVTFRCDPISEHNRLYWYRQTLGQGPEFLTYFQNEAQLEKSRLLSDRFSAERPKGSFSTLEIQRTEQGDSAMYLCASSLEERDNEQFFGPGTRLTVL.